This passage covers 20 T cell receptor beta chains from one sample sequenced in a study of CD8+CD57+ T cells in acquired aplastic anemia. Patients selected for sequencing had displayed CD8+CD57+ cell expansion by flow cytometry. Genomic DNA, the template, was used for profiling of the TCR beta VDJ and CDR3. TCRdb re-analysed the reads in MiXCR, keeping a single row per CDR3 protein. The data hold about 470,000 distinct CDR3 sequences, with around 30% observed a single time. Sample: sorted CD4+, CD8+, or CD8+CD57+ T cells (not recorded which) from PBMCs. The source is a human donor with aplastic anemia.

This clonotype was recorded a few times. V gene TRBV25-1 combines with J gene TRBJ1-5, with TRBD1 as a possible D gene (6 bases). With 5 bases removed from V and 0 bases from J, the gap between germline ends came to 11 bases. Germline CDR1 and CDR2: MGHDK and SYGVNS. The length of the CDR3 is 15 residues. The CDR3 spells CASSFRGLSNQPQHF. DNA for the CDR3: TGTGCCAGCAGTTTCCGGGGGCTTAGCAATCAGCCCCAGCATTTT.

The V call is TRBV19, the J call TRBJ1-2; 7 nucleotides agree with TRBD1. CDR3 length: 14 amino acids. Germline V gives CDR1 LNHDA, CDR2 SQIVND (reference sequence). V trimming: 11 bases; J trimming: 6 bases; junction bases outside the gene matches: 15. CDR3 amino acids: CAWSTNRGFNGYTF. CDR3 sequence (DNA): TGTGCCTGGAGTACTAACAGGGGTTTCAATGGCTACACCTTC.

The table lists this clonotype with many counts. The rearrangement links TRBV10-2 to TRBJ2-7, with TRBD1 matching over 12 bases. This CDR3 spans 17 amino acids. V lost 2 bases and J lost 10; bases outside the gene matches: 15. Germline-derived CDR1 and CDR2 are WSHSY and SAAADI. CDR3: CASSEGTGGMGGRGQYF. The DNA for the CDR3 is TGCGCCAGCAGTGAGGGGACAGGGGGCATGGGCGGGAGAGGACAGTACTTC.

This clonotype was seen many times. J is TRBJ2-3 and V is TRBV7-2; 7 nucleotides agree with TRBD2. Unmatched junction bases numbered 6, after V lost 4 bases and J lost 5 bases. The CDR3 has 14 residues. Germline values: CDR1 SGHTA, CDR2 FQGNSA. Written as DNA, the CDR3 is TGTGCCAGCAGCTCAGCGGGGAGGGTAGATACGCAGTATTTT. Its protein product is CASSSAGRVDTQYF.

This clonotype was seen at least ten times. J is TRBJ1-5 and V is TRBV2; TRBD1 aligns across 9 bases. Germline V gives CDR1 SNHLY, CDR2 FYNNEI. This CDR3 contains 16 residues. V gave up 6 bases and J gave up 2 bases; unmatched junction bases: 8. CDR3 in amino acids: CASSLRDRVGNQPQHF. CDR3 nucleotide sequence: TGTGCCAGCAGCCTAAGGGACAGGGTGGGCAATCAGCCCCAGCATTTT.

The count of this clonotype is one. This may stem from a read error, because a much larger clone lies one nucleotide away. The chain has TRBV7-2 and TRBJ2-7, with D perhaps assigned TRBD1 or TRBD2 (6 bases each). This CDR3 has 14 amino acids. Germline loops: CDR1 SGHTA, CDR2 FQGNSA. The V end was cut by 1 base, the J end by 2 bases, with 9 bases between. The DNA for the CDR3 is TGTGCCAGCAGCTTAGTGGGGGGCGCCTACGAGCAGTACTTC. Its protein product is CASSLVGGAYEQYF.

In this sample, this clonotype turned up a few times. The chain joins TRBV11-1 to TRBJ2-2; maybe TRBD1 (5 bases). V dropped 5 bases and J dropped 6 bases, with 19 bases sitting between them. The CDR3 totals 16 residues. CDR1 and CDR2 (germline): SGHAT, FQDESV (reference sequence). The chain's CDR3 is CASSPFVGQGAGELFF. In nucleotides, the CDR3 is TGTGCCAGCAGCCCTTTCGTAGGTCAGGGTGCCGGGGAGCTGTTTTTT.

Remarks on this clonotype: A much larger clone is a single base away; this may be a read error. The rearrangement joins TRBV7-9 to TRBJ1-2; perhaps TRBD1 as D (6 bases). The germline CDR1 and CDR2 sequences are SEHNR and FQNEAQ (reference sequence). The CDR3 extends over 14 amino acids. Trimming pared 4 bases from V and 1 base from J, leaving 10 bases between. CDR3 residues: CASSSGHVNYGYTF. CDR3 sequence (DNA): TGTGCCAGCAGCTCGGGACATGTTAACTATGGCTACACCTTC.

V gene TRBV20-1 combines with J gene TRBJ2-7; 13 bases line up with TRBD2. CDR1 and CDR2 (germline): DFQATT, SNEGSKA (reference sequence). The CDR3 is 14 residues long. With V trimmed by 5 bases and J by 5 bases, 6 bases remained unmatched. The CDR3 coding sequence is TGCAGTGCTGGGGGACTAGCGGGATCCCACGAGCAGTACTTC. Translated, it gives CSAGGLAGSHEQYF.

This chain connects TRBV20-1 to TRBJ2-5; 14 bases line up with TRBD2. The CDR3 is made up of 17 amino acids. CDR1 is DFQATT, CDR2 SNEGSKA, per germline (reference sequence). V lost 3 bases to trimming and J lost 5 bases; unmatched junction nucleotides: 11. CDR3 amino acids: CSASLGLAGVMGETQYF. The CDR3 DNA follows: TGCAGTGCTAGCCTGGGACTAGCGGGAGTGATGGGGGAGACCCAGTACTTC.

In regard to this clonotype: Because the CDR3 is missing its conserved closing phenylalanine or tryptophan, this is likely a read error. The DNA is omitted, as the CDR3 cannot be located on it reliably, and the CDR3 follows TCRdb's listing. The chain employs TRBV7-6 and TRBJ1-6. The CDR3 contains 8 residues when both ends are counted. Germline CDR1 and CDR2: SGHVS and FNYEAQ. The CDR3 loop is CASSLDTS.

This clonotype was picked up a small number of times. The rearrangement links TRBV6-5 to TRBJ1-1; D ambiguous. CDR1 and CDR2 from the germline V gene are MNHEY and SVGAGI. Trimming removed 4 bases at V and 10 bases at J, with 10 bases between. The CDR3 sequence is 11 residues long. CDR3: CASSSRWGAFF. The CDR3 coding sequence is TGTGCCAGCAGTTCGAGGTGGGGAGCTTTCTTT.

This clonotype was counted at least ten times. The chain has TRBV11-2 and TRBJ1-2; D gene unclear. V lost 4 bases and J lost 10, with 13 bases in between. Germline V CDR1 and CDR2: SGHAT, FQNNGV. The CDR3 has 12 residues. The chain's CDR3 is CASSSEDNDYTF. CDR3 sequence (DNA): TGTGCCAGCAGCTCAGAAGACAATGACTACACCTTC.

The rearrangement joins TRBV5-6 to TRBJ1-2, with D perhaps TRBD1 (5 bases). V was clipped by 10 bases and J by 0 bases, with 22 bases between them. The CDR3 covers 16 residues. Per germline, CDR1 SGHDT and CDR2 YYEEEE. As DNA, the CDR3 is TGTGCCTGGGACCACCCTTCCCGGGGAGCTAACTATGGCTACACCTTC. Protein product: CAWDHPSRGANYGYTF.

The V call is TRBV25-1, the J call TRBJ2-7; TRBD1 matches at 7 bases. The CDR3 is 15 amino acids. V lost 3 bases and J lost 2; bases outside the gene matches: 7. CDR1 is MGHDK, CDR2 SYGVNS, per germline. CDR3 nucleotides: TGTGCCAGCAGTGATCCGAACAGGGGAGCCTACGAGCAGTACTTC. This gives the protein CASSDPNRGAYEQYF.

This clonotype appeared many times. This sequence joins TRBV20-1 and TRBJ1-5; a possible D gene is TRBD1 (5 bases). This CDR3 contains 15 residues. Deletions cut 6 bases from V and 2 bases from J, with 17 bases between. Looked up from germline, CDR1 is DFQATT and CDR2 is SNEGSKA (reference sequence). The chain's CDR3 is CSAKQWGGGNQPQHF. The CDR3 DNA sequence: TGCAGTGCCAAACAATGGGGGGGAGGCAATCAGCCCCAGCATTTT.

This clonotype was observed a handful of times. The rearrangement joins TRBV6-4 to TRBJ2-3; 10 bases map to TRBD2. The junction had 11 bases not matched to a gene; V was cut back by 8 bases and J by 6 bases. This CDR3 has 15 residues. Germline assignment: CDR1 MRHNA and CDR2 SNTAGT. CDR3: CASEPGLASGDTQYF. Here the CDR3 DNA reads TGTGCCAGCGAACCGGGACTAGCGAGTGGGGATACGCAGTATTTT.

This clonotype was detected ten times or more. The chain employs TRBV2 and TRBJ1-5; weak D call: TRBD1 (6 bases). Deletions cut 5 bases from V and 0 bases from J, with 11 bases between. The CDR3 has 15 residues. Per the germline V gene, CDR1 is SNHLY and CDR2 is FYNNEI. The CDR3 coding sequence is TGTGCCAGCAGTACCACAGGGAATAGCAATCAGCCCCAGCATTTT. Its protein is CASSTTGNSNQPQHF.

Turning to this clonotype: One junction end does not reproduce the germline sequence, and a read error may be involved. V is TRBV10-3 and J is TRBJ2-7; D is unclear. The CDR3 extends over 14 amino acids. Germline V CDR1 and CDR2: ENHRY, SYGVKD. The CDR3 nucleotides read TGTGCCAGCAGTGCGGCCATCACGATATACGAGCAGTACTTC. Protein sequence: CASSAAITIYEQYF.

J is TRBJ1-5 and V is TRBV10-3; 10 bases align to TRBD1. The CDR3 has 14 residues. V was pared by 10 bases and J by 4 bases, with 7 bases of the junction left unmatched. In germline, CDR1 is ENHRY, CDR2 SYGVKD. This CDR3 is CASRDRGTNQPQHF. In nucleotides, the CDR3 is TGTGCCAGCAGGGACAGGGGAACAAATCAGCCCCAGCATTTT.